Each of the 2 T cell receptor beta chains below was sequenced from the same sample in a study of cytomegalovirus exposure and HLA in healthy donors. The PCR employed 60 Vbeta primers together with 13 Jbeta primers. Sequencing was performed with immunoSEQ multiplex PCR; in TCRdb, only in-frame clones are kept and a portion is missing. The repertoire holds 150,000 to 200,000 clones, with 60% to 80% as singletons. Sequencing was performed on PBMCs. These receptor sequences come from a young man in good health and CMV-seropositive.

This clone was seen only once. The chain joins TRBV9 to TRBJ2-2, with D tentatively TRBD1 (5 bases). The CDR3 has 14 residues. The V end lost 6 bases, the J end lost 1 base, and 10 bases lay between the germline ends. Looked up from germline, CDR1 is SGDLS and CDR2 is YYNGEE. The DNA for the CDR3 is TGTGCCAGCATGGGCAGGGAGAACACCGGGGAGCTGTTTTTT. Encoded protein: CASMGRENTGELFF.

The CDR3 loop reads CASSLTDTQYF. CDR3 bases: TGTGCCAGCAGTCTTACAGATACGCAGTATTTT. The chain uses TRBV6-6 and TRBJ2-3; D not certain. Germline assignment: CDR1 MNHNY and CDR2 SVGAGI (reference sequence). The CDR3 loop spans 11 amino acids. V was shortened by 5 bases and J by 3 bases, with 3 bases between the two germline ends.